This TCR beta chain was sequenced in a study of T cells in localized non-small cell lung cancer. Study-level results: Adjacent lung had a median approximately 57 of the 100 largest tumor clones. It remains possible that heterogeneity exists, since only one tumor region was sequenced. Uninvolved adjacent lung had more T cell clonality than any other tissue, topping tumor. A denser population of T cells in blood accompanied longer overall survival.

As for this clone: What it recognizes is unknown.

Germline-derived CDR1 and CDR2 are LNHDA and SQIVND (reference sequence). The germline V and J ends were trimmed by 5 bases and 4 bases, with 14 bases remaining between them. This CDR3 spans 14 amino acids. This table comes from immunoSEQ multiplex PCR, and its TCRdb copy is limited to in-frame clones, with some not included. The sample contains approximately 83,000 clones, roughly 90% of which appear only once. The input for sequencing was PBMCs, taken before any cancer treatment. The receptor was isolated from a woman aged 40-70 years with stage II squamous cell lung carcinoma. The chain employs TRBV19 and TRBJ1-2, with a possible D match to TRBD1 (5 bases). The CDR3 loop reads CASSPAGTVYGYTF. The CDR3 DNA follows: TGTGCCAGTAGTCCCGCCGGGACGGTCTATGGCTACACCTTC.